This TCR beta chain was identified in a study of regulatory T cells in long-lasting Graves disease. Time point denoted: newly diagnosed GD, antithyroid drugs for less than 3 months. With RNA extracted from PBMCs as input, the TCR library was made. This CDR3 region has 16 residues. Trimming at V came to 1 base and at J to 7 bases, leaving 6 bases not matched to a gene. The germline V gene has CDR1 SNHLY and CDR2 FYNNEI. Arm-PCR with iRepertoire HTBI primers amplified the CDR3 regions for these TCR beta libraries. TCRdb redid the calling of the multiplex PCR reads with MiXCR, one entry per CDR3 protein. Altogether 350,000 to 450,000 distinct CDR3 sequences are present, 15% being singletons, with the ten largest covering approximately 7.8%. This clonotype has a count of ten or more. The sample also formed part of further work on T cells in Graves' hyperthyroidism and ophthalmopathy.

This sequence was found in a woman between 40 and 50 years old with Graves disease. Sequencing used peripheral blood mononuclear cells (PBMCs), obtained at new diagnosis, from a patient treated with antithyroid drugs. The V gene is TRBV2, the J gene TRBJ2-2; 10 nucleotides agree with TRBD1. CDR3 DNA sequence: TGTGCCAGCAGTGAAGATATGACAGGGGGCTTCGGGGAGCTGTTTTTT. This translates into CASSEDMTGGFGELFF.